Below, 8 T cell receptor beta chains from the same sample are listed, as sequenced in a study of shared clonotypes between healthy human individuals. TCRdb's table, derived via immunoSEQ multiplex PCR, lists solely in-frame clones and lacks some. The sample yields 550,000 to 850,000 clones, around 77% seen once. The sample was memory CD4+ T cells sorted from blood. Subset meaning: CD45RA-negative fraction. The receptors were sampled from a woman younger than 45 in good health.

The rearrangement links TRBV7-3 to TRBJ2-7; D perhaps matches TRBD1 (5 bases). Germline lookup yields CDR1 SGHTA and CDR2 FQGTGA. The length of the CDR3 is 12 residues. V was cut by 6 bases and J by 2 bases, with 8 bases left in between. In nucleotides, the CDR3 is TGTGCCAGCAGTGACAGTACCTACGAGCAGTACTTC. This translates into CASSDSTYEQYF.

The chain uses TRBV19 and TRBJ2-7, with D possibly called TRBD1 or TRBD2 (7 bases each). The V gene lost 8 bases and the J gene lost 5 bases, with 13 bases spanning the gap. CDR3 length: 12 residues. Germline CDR1 reads LNHDA; CDR2 reads SQIVND (reference sequence). CDR3 loop: CASAGGGHEQYF. The CDR3 DNA reads TGTGCCAGTGCAGGGGGGGGGCACGAGCAGTACTTC.

CDR3 region: CASSLGAALREQYF. The CDR3 region has the DNA TGTGCCAGCAGCCTCGGGGCCGCCTTGCGTGAGCAGTACTTC. The chain carries TRBV28 and TRBJ2-7; the D call may be TRBD1 or TRBD2 (5 bases each). The CDR3 runs to 14 residues. The germline V and J ends were trimmed by 6 bases and 7 bases, with 19 bases remaining between them. The V gene's germline CDR1 is MDHEN and CDR2 SYDVKM.

The table lists this clone with many counts. The DNA of the CDR3 is TGCGCCAGCAGCAGGGGAGAATCTGGAAACACCATATATTTT. Translated: CASSRGESGNTIYF. This sequence joins TRBV5-1 and TRBJ1-3; tentatively, D is TRBD1 (5 bases). The germline V gene encodes CDR1 SGHRS and CDR2 YFSETQ. Trimming pared 4 bases from V and 1 base from J, leaving 9 bases between. The CDR3 is made up of 14 amino acids.

The DNA for the CDR3 is TGTGCCAGCAGCCCCGCGCGGGACGAAGCTTTCTTT. It translates to CASSPARDEAFF. This chain connects TRBV7-9 to TRBJ1-1; D perhaps matches TRBD1 (5 bases). Germline V gene data show CDR1 as SEHNR and CDR2 as FQNEAQ (reference sequence). The V end was cut by 5 bases, the J end by 8 bases, with 12 bases between. The CDR3 loop spans 12 amino acids. Based on the CDR3 plus reference TRBV7-9 and TRBJ1-1, the full variable domain is DTGVSQNPRHKITKRGQNVTFRCDPISEHNRLYWYRQTLGQGPEFLTYFQNEAQLEKSRLLSDRFSAERPKGSFSTLEIQRTEQGDSAMYLCASSPARDEAFFGQGTRLTVV.

Note on this clone: A far bigger clonotype differs at one base, so this is likely a read error. The chain has TRBV4-2 and TRBJ1-5, with unresolved D. CDR1 and CDR2 (germline): LGHNA, YNFKEQ. V lost 4 bases and J 5 bases, leaving 9 bases between the germline ends. The CDR3 loop spans 13 amino acids. CDR3: CASSPRADQPQHF. DNA of the CDR3: TGTGCCAGCAGCCCGCGCGCGGATCAGCCCCAGCATTTT.

The sample holds a few counts of this clone. The V call is TRBV19, the J call TRBJ2-2; the D gene is possibly TRBD1 (6 bases). CDR3 length: 16 amino acids. Trimming cost V 6 bases and J 2 bases, with 16 bases left between them. The germline V gene has CDR1 LNHDA and CDR2 SQIVND (reference sequence). The CDR3 spells CASSRGSLSNTGELFF. CDR3 DNA sequence: TGTGCCAGTAGCAGGGGCAGCCTTTCTAACACCGGGGAGCTGTTTTTT.

This clone appeared a single time. The chain employs TRBV6-1 and TRBJ2-7, with 9 bases identical to TRBD1. CDR1 is MNHNS, CDR2 SASEGT, per germline. Trimming took 4 bases from V and 3 from J; bases not matched to a gene: 7. This CDR3 has 15 residues. The CDR3 region is CASSVAQGANYEQYF. The CDR3, as DNA: TGTGCCAGCAGTGTGGCACAGGGGGCAAACTACGAGCAGTACTTC.